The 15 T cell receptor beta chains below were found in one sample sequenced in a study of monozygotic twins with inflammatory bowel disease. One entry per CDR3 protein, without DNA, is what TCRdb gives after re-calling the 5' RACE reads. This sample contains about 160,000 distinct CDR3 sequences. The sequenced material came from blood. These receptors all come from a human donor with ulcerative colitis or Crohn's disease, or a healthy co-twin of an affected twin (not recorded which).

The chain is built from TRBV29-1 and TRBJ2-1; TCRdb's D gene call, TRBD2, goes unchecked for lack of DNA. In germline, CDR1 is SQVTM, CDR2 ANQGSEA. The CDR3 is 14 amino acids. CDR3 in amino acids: CSVSLAGSFDEQFF.

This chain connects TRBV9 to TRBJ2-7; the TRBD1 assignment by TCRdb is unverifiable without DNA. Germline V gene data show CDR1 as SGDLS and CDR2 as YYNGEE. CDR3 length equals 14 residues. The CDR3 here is CASSGGGQTYEQYF.

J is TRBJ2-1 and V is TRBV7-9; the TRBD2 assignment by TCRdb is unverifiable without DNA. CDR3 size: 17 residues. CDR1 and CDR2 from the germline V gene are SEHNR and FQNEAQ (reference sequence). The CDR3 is CASSLGFRAGPNNEQFF.

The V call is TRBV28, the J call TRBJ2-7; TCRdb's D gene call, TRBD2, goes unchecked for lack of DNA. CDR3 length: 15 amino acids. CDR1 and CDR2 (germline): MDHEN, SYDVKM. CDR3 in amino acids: CASRLTSGGTYEQYF.

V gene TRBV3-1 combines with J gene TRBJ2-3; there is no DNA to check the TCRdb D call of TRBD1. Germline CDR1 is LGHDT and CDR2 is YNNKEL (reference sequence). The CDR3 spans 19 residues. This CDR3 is CASSQQSDRRWIVADTQYF.

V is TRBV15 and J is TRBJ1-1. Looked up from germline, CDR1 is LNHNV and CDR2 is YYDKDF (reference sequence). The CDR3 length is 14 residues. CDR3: CATSKPARNTEAFF. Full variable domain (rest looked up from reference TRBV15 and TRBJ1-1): DAMVIQNPRYQVTQFGKPVTLSCSQTLNHNVMYWYQQKSSQAPKLLFHYYDKDFNNEADTPDNFQSRRPNTSFCFLDIRSPGLGDTAMYLCATSKPARNTEAFFGQGTRLTVV.

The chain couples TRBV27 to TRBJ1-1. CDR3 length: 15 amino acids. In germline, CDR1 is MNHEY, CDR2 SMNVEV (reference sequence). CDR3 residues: CASSLKLTARFEAFF.

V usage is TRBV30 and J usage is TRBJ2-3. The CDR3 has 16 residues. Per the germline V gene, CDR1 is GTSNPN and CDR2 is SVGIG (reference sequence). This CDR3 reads CAWSVPASLGFDTQYF. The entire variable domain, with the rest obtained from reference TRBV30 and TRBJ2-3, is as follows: SQTIHQWPATLVQPVGSPLSLECTVEGTSNPNLYWYRQAAGRGLQLLFYSVGIGQISSEVPQNLSASRPQDRQFILSSKKLLLSDSGFYLCAWSVPASLGFDTQYFGPGTRLTVL.

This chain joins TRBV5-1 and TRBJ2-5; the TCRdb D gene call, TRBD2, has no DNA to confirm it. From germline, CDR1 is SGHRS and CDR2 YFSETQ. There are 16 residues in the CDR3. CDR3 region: CASSLKTTSGSETQYF.

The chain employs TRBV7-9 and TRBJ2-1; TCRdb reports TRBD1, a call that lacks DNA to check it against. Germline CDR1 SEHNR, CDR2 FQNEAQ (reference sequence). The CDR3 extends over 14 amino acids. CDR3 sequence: CASRSTGTNNEQFF.

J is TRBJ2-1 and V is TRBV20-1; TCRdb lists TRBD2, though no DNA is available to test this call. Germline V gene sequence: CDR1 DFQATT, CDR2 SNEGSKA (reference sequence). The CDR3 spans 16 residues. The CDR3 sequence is CSARAPTSGIYNEQFF.

The CDR3 reads CAWSTPGTSGRAVPNNEQFF. V usage is TRBV30 and J usage is TRBJ2-1; TCRdb's D call of TRBD2 is untestable without DNA. CDR1 is GTSNPN, CDR2 SVGIG, per germline (reference sequence). The CDR3 consists of 20 residues.

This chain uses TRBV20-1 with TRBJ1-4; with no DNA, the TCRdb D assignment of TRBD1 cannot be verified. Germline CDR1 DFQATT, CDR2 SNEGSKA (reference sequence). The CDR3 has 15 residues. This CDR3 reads CSARDNRGPLGELFF.

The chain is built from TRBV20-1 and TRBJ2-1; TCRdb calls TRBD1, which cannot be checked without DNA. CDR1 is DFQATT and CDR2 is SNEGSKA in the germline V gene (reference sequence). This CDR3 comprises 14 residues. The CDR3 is CSARKLPGNNEQFF.

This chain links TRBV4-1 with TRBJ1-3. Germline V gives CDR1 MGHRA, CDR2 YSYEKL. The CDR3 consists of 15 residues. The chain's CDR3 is CASSQDQGSGNTIYF.